Below are 6 T cell receptor beta chains sequenced from a single sample in a study of human T cells and chemical hapten exposure. From the RACE reads, TCRdb called clonotypes with MiXCR, one entry per CDR3 protein. The table includes some 38,000 distinct CDR3 sequences, around a tenth detected once. Time point specified: patch test 3, about 24 weeks after DPC sensitization. Indicated treatment: therapeutic diphenylcyclopropenone sensitization with weekly scalp DPC. Researchers extracted total RNA from unfractionated whole blood. Sequenced material: whole blood, taken in connection with sensitization to the hapten diphenylcyclopropenone (DPC). The receptors originated from a man over 45 with alopecia areata. Some clones in this sample may be carry-over from other donors' samples.

This clonotype has a handful of counts. This sequence joins TRBV5-4 and TRBJ2-2; TRBD1 matches 10 bases. This CDR3 spans 16 amino acids. V was pared by 3 bases and J by 2 bases, with 4 bases of the junction left unmatched. Germline CDR1 is SGHNT and CDR2 is YYREEE (reference sequence). The CDR3 DNA sequence: TGTGCCAGCAGCTCCCGGGACAGGGGCAACACCGGGGAGCTGTTTTTT. Translated, it gives CASSSRDRGNTGELFF. The whole variable domain, filled in from reference TRBV5-4 and TRBJ2-2, reads ETGVTQSPTHLIKTRGQQVTLRCSSQSGHNTVSWYQQALGQGPQFIFQYYREEENGRGNFPPRFSGLQFPNYSSELNVNALELDDSALYLCASSSRDRGNTGELFFGEGSRLTVL.

This clonotype was counted a few times. The chain links TRBV5-5 to TRBJ2-7, with TRBD2 matching over 13 bases. Trimming removed 5 bases from V and 2 bases from J; junction bases left unmatched: 4. CDR3 length: 15 residues. Germline V CDR1 and CDR2: SGHKS, YYEKEE (reference sequence). Here the CDR3 DNA reads TGTGCCAGCAGAAACGGACTAGCGGGGGCCTACGAGCAGTACTTC. Protein sequence: CASRNGLAGAYEQYF.

This clonotype was detected only a few times. The gene calls are TRBV28 and TRBJ2-7, with D unclear. This CDR3 spans 14 amino acids. In germline, CDR1 is MDHEN, CDR2 SYDVKM. Trimming stripped 8 bases from V and 0 bases from J, with 14 bases between. The CDR3 protein is CASRVGVSSYEQYF. CDR3 DNA: TGTGCCAGCCGTGTCGGCGTTTCCTCCTACGAGCAGTACTTC.

This clonotype occurred many times. The chain carries TRBV4-1 and TRBJ1-3; the match to TRBD1 covers 11 bases. J was trimmed by 4 bases and V by 4 bases; bases with no gene match: 9. Germline V CDR1 and CDR2: MGHRA, YSYEKL. This CDR3 is 17 amino acids long. For the CDR3, the DNA is TGCGCCAGCAGCCCGGGACAGGGGGGAAGAAGGGGAAACACCATATATTTT. This sequence encodes CASSPGQGGRRGNTIYF.

This clonotype was seen many times. The chain uses TRBV7-2 and TRBJ2-1, with unresolved D. Trimming took off 5 bases at V and 6 bases at J, with 8 bases between the two ends. From germline, CDR1 is SGHTA and CDR2 FQGNSA. This CDR3 comprises 12 residues. CDR3 DNA: TGTGCCAGCAGCCCTCCTAGCAATGAGCAGTTCTTC. Amino acids: CASSPPSNEQFF.

This clonotype showed up many times. V and J are TRBV11-2 and TRBJ2-3; D ambiguous. The CDR3 extends over 14 amino acids. The V gene lost 0 bases and the J gene lost 6 bases, with 10 bases spanning the gap. The V gene's germline CDR1 is SGHAT and CDR2 FQNNGV. The CDR3 nucleotides read TGTGCCAGCAGCTTAGATTGGTCAACGGATACGCAGTATTTT. Its translation is CASSLDWSTDTQYF.